A single sample is the source of the 24 T cell receptor beta chains below, sequenced in a study of T cell repertoires in cytomegalovirus infection. These TCRs are of unknown antigen specificity. TCRdb fed the reads into MiXCR, producing one record per CDR3 protein. The sample holds a few hundred thousand distinct CDR3 sequences; more than 20% are singletons and the top ten take less than 15%. The sample here was cultured PBMCs, taken from culture after CMV antigen stimulation. The receptors come from a human donor in good health (CMV status not recorded). Some clones in this sample may be carry-over from other donors' samples.

This chain's CDR3 is CASSHTTTDTQYF. The CDR3 nucleotides read TGTGCCAGCAGCCACACTACGACAGATACGCAGTATTTT. This chain connects TRBV11-2 to TRBJ2-3; no definite D call. The V end lost 5 bases, the J end lost 3 bases, and 9 bases lay between the germline ends. Germline loops: CDR1 SGHAT, CDR2 FQNNGV. This CDR3 spans 13 amino acids. The full variable domain, completed using reference TRBV11-2 and TRBJ2-3, is EAGVAQSPRYKIIEKRQSVAFWCNPISGHATLYWYQQILGQGPKLLIQFQNNGVVDDSQLPKDRFSAERLKGVDSTLKIQPAKLEDSAVYLCASSHTTTDTQYFGPGTRLTVL.

This clonotype was found a few times. The rearrangement joins TRBV9 to TRBJ2-2; no clear D. The CDR3 sequence is 16 residues long. Trimming removed 0 bases from V and 5 bases from J, with 14 bases in between. The germline V gene encodes CDR1 SGDLS and CDR2 YYNGEE. The CDR3, as DNA: TGTGCCAGCAGCGTAGACCCCCTAGGACGTACCGGGGAGCTGTTTTTT. It encodes CASSVDPLGRTGELFF.

This chain joins TRBV10-3 and TRBJ1-2, with 9 positions matching TRBD1. This CDR3 is built from 14 residues. The ends lost 9 bases at V and 3 bases at J; junction bases unmatched: 8. The germline V gene has CDR1 ENHRY and CDR2 SYGVKD. The CDR3 DNA follows: TGTGCCATAAAGCTCTGGACAGGGGACTATGGCTACACCTTC. Translating it yields CAIKLWTGDYGYTF.

The rearrangement links TRBV4-1 to TRBJ1-4, with D perhaps TRBD1 (6 bases). Trimming stripped 0 bases from V and 4 bases from J, with 15 bases between. CDR1 MGHRA and CDR2 YSYEKL come from the germline V gene. The CDR3 is 17 amino acids. In DNA, the CDR3 is TGCGCCAGCAGCCAAGAAGGACCACAGGGAATTAATGAAAAACTGTTTTTT. The encoded protein is CASSQEGPQGINEKLFF.

V gene TRBV5-1 combines with J gene TRBJ1-1; weak D call: TRBD1 (5 bases). Trimming pared 7 bases from V and 6 bases from J, leaving 16 bases between. Germline CDR1 reads SGHRS; CDR2 reads YFSETQ. The CDR3 consists of 13 residues. CDR3 in amino acids: CASARTGESEAFF. CDR3 in DNA: TGCGCCAGCGCCCGAACGGGGGAATCTGAAGCTTTCTTT.

The chain recombines TRBV28 with TRBJ1-6, with 7 bases fitting TRBD1. This CDR3 has 17 residues. The junction had 10 bases not matched to a gene; V was cut back by 6 bases and J by 2 bases. Germline V gene sequence: CDR1 MDHEN, CDR2 SYDVKM. The CDR3 is CASSSTAGGTYNSPLHF. In nucleotides, the CDR3 is TGTGCCAGCAGCTCTACGGCAGGGGGAACCTATAATTCACCCCTCCACTTT.

In its sample, this clonotype was seen once. The rearrangement joins TRBV5-8 to TRBJ2-4; the match to TRBD1 covers 9 bases. The V segment lost 5 bases and the J segment 9 bases; nucleotides outside the gene matches: 6. Germline CDR1 SGHTS, CDR2 YDEGEE. The CDR3 runs 13 residues. The CDR3, as DNA: TGTGCCAGCAGGGGGACAGGGATGGGCATTCAGTACTTC. Its translation: CASRGTGMGIQYF.

This clonotype was detected ten times or more. The CDR3 loop is CASSLEHRTNQPQHF. CDR3 sequence (DNA): TGTGCCAGCAGCTTAGAACACAGAACCAATCAGCCCCAGCATTTT. V and J are TRBV7-2 and TRBJ1-5; unclear D gene. The CDR3 totals 15 residues. Germline V lookup: CDR1 SGHTA, CDR2 FQGNSA. Trimming left V 1 base short and J 3 bases short, with 10 bases between.

This clonotype was seen many times. The rearrangement joins TRBV7-3 to TRBJ2-3; D is tentatively TRBD1 or TRBD2 (5 bases each). The V gene lost 5 bases and the J gene lost 10 bases, with 16 bases spanning the gap. The length of the CDR3 is 13 residues. Germline V gene sequence: CDR1 SGHTA, CDR2 FQGTGA. Here the CDR3 reads CASSPGRVSAQYF. CDR3 sequence (DNA): TGTGCCAGCAGCCCGGGGCGGGTGAGCGCGCAGTATTTT.

This clonotype came up a few times. The chain couples TRBV11-2 to TRBJ1-6; D is unresolved. Germline V gene data show CDR1 as SGHAT and CDR2 as FQNNGV. V was clipped by 1 base and J by 6 bases, with 13 bases between them. The CDR3 is made up of 16 amino acids. The CDR3 loop is CASSLGARARNSPLHF. For the CDR3, the DNA is TGTGCCAGCAGCTTAGGCGCCCGGGCTCGTAATTCACCCCTCCACTTT.

The chain is built from TRBV12-3 or TRBV12-4 and TRBJ1-3; D is uncertain. There are 15 residues in the CDR3. The V gene lost 4 bases and the J gene lost 0 bases, with 10 bases spanning the gap. The CDR3 DNA reads TGTGCCAGCAGTTCACATATGACCTCTGGAAACACCATATATTTT. It translates to CASSSHMTSGNTIYF.

The genes are TRBV19 and TRBJ2-2; 13 bases match TRBD2. Germline trimming cut 7 bases from V and 7 bases from J; bases unmatched to any gene: 15. CDR1 is LNHDA and CDR2 is SQIVND in the germline V gene (reference sequence). This CDR3 has 18 residues. CDR3 coding DNA: TGTGCCAGTAACTCACCTCCGGGACTAGCGGGAAGTGGCGGGGAGCTGTTTTTT. It yields the protein CASNSPPGLAGSGGELFF.

In its sample, this clonotype was seen many times. V usage is TRBV7-2 and J usage is TRBJ2-6; 8 positions match TRBD1. The ends lost 6 bases at V and 1 base at J; junction bases unmatched: 8. This CDR3 has 17 amino acids. Looked up from germline, CDR1 is SGHTA and CDR2 is FQGNSA. CDR3 DNA sequence: TGTGCCAGCAGTAAAGGACAGGGTACTTCTGGGGCCAACGTCCTGACTTTC. This translates into CASSKGQGTSGANVLTF.

The rearrangement links TRBV12-3 or TRBV12-4 to TRBJ2-1, with 7 bases fitting TRBD1. V lost 5 bases and J lost 5; bases outside the gene matches: 3. The CDR3 is made up of 13 amino acids. Written as DNA, the CDR3 is TGTGCCAGCAGTCAGGGGGTGAACAATGAGCAGTTCTTC. Amino acid sequence: CASSQGVNNEQFF.

This clonotype has just a few counts. The V gene is TRBV19, the J gene TRBJ1-2; D possibly corresponds to TRBD1 (6 bases). Trimming cost V 7 bases and J 3 bases, with 33 bases left between them. This CDR3 comprises 20 residues. CDR1 is LNHDA and CDR2 is SQIVND in the germline V gene (reference sequence). As DNA, the CDR3 is TGTGCCAGTAAATTCCTGTGGTGGGGCTCGGGGGGCGAAGACCACTATGGCTACACCTTC. This codes for CASKFLWWGSGGEDHYGYTF.

This rearrangement joins TRBV19 to TRBJ2-5; D unclear. Trimming shortened V by 8 bases and J by 4 bases, and 11 bases separated the two germline ends. This CDR3 region has 12 residues. CDR1 is LNHDA and CDR2 is SQIVND in the germline V gene (reference sequence). This chain's CDR3 is CASGRGGETQYF. Written as DNA, the CDR3 is TGTGCCAGTGGTCGAGGTGGAGAGACCCAGTACTTC.

This clonotype was detected a few times. The V call is TRBV20-1, the J call TRBJ2-7; D ambiguous. The CDR3 has 13 amino acids. CDR1 is DFQATT, CDR2 SNEGSKA, per germline (reference sequence). Trimming cost V 3 bases and J 1 base, with 10 bases left between them. CDR3 protein: CSASSWRSYEQYF. The CDR3 bases are TGCAGTGCTAGCAGTTGGAGATCCTACGAGCAGTACTTC.

Points on this clonotype: A read error is possible here, since a much larger clone lies one base away. The chain uses TRBV7-2 and TRBJ2-7; D gene uncertain. The CDR3 contains 15 residues. Germline V gene data show CDR1 as SGHTA and CDR2 as FQGNSA. The CDR3 nucleotides are TGTGCCAGCAGCTTGACCGGGCCCCGGAACGACGAGCCGTACTTC. This sequence encodes CASSLTGPRNDEPYF.

The J gene is TRBJ2-5, the V gene TRBV19; 7 bases are a match to TRBD2. Germline loops: CDR1 LNHDA, CDR2 SQIVND (reference sequence). V was pared by 5 bases and J by 5 bases, with 20 bases of the junction left unmatched. This CDR3 region has 18 residues. This CDR3 is CASSVALVGGSSQETQYF. As DNA, the CDR3 is TGTGCCAGTAGTGTAGCCCTAGTGGGCGGGAGCTCACAGGAGACCCAGTACTTC.

The rearrangement links TRBV9 to TRBJ1-6, with 8 positions matching TRBD1. J was trimmed by 5 bases and V by 7 bases; bases with no gene match: 5. The germline V gene encodes CDR1 SGDLS and CDR2 YYNGEE. CDR3 length equals 14 residues. In DNA form, the CDR3 reads TGTGCCAGCGGTGGGACAGGCAATAATTCACCCCTCCACTTT. Translation gives CASGGTGNNSPLHF.

This clonotype was seen ten or more times. This chain links TRBV7-2 with TRBJ2-5; D gene uncertain. Germline CDR1 SGHTA, CDR2 FQGNSA. Trimming took off 3 bases at V and 2 bases at J, with 7 bases between the two ends. The CDR3 spans 13 residues. The CDR3 DNA reads TGTGCCAGCAGCTTTATTTCTCAAGAGACCCAGTACTTC. It encodes CASSFISQETQYF.

V and J are TRBV9 and TRBJ2-7, with D perhaps given as TRBD1 or TRBD2 (5 bases each). CDR1 is SGDLS, CDR2 YYNGEE, per germline. V dropped 0 bases and J dropped 4 bases, with 26 bases sitting between them. The length of the CDR3 is 19 residues. The CDR3: CASSVVESGERGQSYEQYV. DNA for the CDR3: TGTGCCAGCAGCGTAGTAGAGAGTGGAGAACGGGGCCAGAGTTACGAGCAGTACGTC.

The chain carries TRBV19 and TRBJ1-1; D uncertain. Germline-derived CDR1 and CDR2 are LNHDA and SQIVND (reference sequence). V lost 8 bases to trimming and J lost 3 bases, with 7 bases between them. This CDR3 is 11 amino acids long. The CDR3 sequence is CASRFYTEAFF. The CDR3 nucleotides read TGTGCCAGTCGGTTTTACACTGAAGCTTTCTTT.

This clonotype occurred a few times. The V and J genes are TRBV19 and TRBJ2-7; weak D call: TRBD1 (6 bases). The CDR3 runs to 15 residues. V was pared by 4 bases and J by 5 bases, with 18 bases between. The germline CDR1 and CDR2 sequences are LNHDA and SQIVND (reference sequence). The CDR3 is CASSKSPQGIHEQYF. For the CDR3, the DNA is TGTGCCAGTAGTAAATCCCCACAGGGTATCCACGAGCAGTACTTC.